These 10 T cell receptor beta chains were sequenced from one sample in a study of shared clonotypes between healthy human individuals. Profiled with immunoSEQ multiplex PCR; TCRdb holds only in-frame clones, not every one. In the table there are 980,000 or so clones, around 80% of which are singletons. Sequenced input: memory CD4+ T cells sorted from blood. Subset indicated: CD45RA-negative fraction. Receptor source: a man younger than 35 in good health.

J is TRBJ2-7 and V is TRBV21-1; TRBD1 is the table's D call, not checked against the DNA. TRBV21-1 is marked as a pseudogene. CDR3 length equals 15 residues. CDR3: CASSTRDRGHGEQYF. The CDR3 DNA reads TGTGCCAGCAGCACCCGGGACAGGGGGCACGGCGAGCAGTACTTC.

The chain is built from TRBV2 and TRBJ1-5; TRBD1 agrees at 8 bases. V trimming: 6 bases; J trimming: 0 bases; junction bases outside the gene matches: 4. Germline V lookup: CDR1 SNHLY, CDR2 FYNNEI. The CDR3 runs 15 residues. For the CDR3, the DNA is TGTGCCAGCAGCCCGGGACAGGTTAGCAATCAGCCCCAGCATTTT. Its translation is CASSPGQVSNQPQHF.

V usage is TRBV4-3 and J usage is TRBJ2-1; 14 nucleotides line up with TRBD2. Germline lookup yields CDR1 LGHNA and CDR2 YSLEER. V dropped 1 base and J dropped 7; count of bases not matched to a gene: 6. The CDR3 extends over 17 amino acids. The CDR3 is CASSQGLAGGFGNEQFF. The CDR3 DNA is TGCGCCAGCAGCCAAGGACTAGCGGGAGGGTTTGGTAATGAGCAGTTCTTC.

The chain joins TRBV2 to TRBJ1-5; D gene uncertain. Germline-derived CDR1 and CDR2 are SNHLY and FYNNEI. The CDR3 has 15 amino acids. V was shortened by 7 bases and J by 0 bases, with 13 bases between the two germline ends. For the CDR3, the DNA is TGTGCCAGCACCCAGACGGATTATAGCAATCAGCCCCAGCATTTT. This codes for CASTQTDYSNQPQHF. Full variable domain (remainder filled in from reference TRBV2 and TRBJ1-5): EPEVTQTPSHQVTQMGQEVILRCVPISNHLYFYWYRQILGQKVEFLVSFYNNEISEKSEIFDDQFSVERPDGSNFTLKIRSTKLEDSAMYFCASTQTDYSNQPQHFGDGTRLSIL.

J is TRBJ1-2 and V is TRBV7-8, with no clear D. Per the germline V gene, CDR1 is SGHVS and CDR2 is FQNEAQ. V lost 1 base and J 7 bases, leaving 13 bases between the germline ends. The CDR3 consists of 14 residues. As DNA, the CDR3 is TGTGCCAGCAGCTTAGTCCGGGATCGAAGTGGCTACACCTTC. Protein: CASSLVRDRSGYTF.

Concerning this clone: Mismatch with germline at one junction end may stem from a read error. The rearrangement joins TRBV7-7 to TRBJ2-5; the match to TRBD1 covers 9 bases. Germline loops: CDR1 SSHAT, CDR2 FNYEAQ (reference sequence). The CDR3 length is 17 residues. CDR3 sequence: CASSLASFGTGKETQYF. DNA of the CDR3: TGTGCTAGCAGCTTAGCGAGTTTTGGGACAGGGAAAGAGACCCAGTACTTC.

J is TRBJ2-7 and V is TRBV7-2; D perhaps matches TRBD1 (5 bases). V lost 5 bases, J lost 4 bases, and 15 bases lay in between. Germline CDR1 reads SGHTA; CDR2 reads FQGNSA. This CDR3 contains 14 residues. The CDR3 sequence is CASSQGQPLYEQYF. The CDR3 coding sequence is TGTGCCAGCAGCCAGGGTCAACCGTTATACGAGCAGTACTTC.

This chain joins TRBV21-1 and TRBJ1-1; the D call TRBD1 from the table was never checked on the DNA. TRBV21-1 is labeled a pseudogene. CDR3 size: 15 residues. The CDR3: CASSVNRAPNTEAFF. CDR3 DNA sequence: TGTGCCAGCAGCGTTAACAGGGCCCCGAACACTGAAGCTTTCTTT.

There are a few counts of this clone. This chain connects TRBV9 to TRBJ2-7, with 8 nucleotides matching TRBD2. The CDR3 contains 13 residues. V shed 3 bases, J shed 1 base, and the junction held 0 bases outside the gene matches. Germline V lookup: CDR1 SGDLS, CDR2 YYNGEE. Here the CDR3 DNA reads TGTGCCAGCAGCGCTAGCGGGTCCTACGAGCAGTACTTC. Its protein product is CASSASGSYEQYF.

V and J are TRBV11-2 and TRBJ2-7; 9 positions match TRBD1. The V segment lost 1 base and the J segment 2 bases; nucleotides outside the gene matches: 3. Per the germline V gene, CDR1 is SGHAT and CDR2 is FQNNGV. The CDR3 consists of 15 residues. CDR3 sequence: CASSLAGQGPYEQYF. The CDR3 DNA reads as TGTGCCAGCAGCTTAGCGGGACAGGGTCCCTACGAGCAGTACTTC. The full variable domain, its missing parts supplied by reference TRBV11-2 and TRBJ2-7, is EAGVAQSPRYKIIEKRQSVAFWCNPISGHATLYWYQQILGQGPKLLIQFQNNGVVDDSQLPKDRFSAERLKGVDSTLKIQPAKLEDSAVYLCASSLAGQGPYEQYFGPGTRLTVT.